This T cell receptor beta chain emerged from a study of CD8 T cells in ankylosing spondylitis. TCRdb itself ran the 5' RACE reads through MiXCR, one entry per CDR3 protein. The table shows some 240,000 distinct CDR3 sequences, with approximately 9% occurring only once. This clonotype was detected many times. The CDR3 consists of 14 residues. After removal of 4 bases from V and 4 bases from J, the junction contained 4 bases not matched to a gene. CDR1 is SGDLS and CDR2 is YYNGEE in the germline V gene. The clonotype comes from a male donor with ankylosing spondylitis or in good health (not recorded which). The chain links TRBV9 to TRBJ2-1; TRBD1 matches 8 bases. Source material: blood, either unsorted or a sorted T cell fraction (not recorded which). The CDR3 here is CASSHGTGYNEQFF. DNA of the CDR3: TGTGCCAGCAGCCATGGGACAGGTTACAATGAGCAGTTCTTC.